This TCR beta chain was captured by sequencing in a study of technical replicates of blood from a few donors. CDR3 length: 13 amino acids. Trimming stripped 0 bases from V and 6 bases from J, with 10 bases between. Germline values: CDR1 SGHRS, CDR2 YFSETQ. Sequencing was performed with immunoSEQ multiplex PCR; in TCRdb, only in-frame clones are kept and a portion is missing. The sample lists about 60,000 clones, around 87% seen once, with about 5.2% in the top ten. This TCR was sampled from a human donor in good health. Some clones in this sample may be carry-over from other donors' samples. The sequencing input was PBMCs. The chain is built from TRBV5-1 and TRBJ2-7; no definite D call. In nucleotides, the CDR3 is TGCGCCAGCAGCTTGGCGCCGGTGAGCGAGCAGTACTTC. Its translation: CASSLAPVSEQYF.